This TCR beta chain was sequenced in a study of cytomegalovirus exposure and HLA in healthy donors. In the case of this clone: The antigen remains undetermined.

Vbeta (60) and Jbeta (13) primers were used in the PCR. The method was immunoSEQ multiplex PCR; TCRdb's version includes in-frame clones alone and lacks a portion of them. The profile covers some 100,000 clones, with 75% to 90% appearing a single time and about 3.6% taken by the ten largest. Nominally healthy donors provided the samples, though records likely missed some immune exposures. General observations from the study: In a later analysis, HLA-associated TCR beta chains were more clonally expanded than equally common others. Donors belonging to an Asian-associated ancestry cluster reportedly showed fewer N-insertions in productive TCRs than the approximately 690-donor mean, according to what a later analysis found. As a later analysis revealed, most CMV-associated TCR beta chains appeared HLA-restricted.

Trimming at V came to 6 bases and at J to 6 bases, leaving 3 bases not matched to a gene. The germline V gene encodes CDR1 SNHLY and CDR2 FYNNEI. The CDR3 has 14 residues. Sequencing was performed on PBMCs. The receptor's source is a man aged 25-40 years in good health and CMV-seronegative. The rearrangement links TRBV2 to TRBJ2-7; 15 nucleotides line up with TRBD2. The DNA for the CDR3 is TGTGCCAGCAGGGGGGGACTAGCGGGAGGCGAGCAGTACTTC. Protein: CASRGGLAGGEQYF.